One sample yielded the 3 T cell receptor beta chains listed below, sequenced in a study of post-analysis software for immune sequencing data. Their antigens remain unidentified. Libraries were made from TCR beta cDNA, and they carried unique molecular identifiers. One entry per CDR3 protein, called by TCRdb with MiXCR from the PCR reads. Among some 690,000 distinct CDR3 sequences listed, roughly 27% were seen once. Whole-study results and caveats: About 5 TRBV segments (TRBV5-6, TRBV5-1 and TRBV20-1 among them) occurred more frequently in patients than in controls.

The specimen was blood. The receptors derive from a girl aged 5-17 years with multiple sclerosis.

This chain joins TRBV7-9 and TRBJ2-3; D perhaps matches TRBD2 (6 bases). Trimming removed 3 bases at V and 0 bases at J, with 13 bases between. The germline CDR1 and CDR2 sequences are SEHNR and FQNEAQ (reference sequence). The CDR3 runs to 16 residues. Here the CDR3 reads CASSFSGSGSTDTQYF. CDR3 nucleotides: TGTGCCAGCAGCTTTAGCGGATCTGGTAGCACAGATACGCAGTATTTT.

The gene calls are TRBV20-1 and TRBJ2-1; possibly TRBD2 for D (6 bases). This CDR3 comprises 15 residues. The V and J ends lost 4 bases and 4 bases respectively, with 17 bases between them. Germline CDR1 is DFQATT and CDR2 is SNEGSKA (reference sequence). CDR3 sequence: CSATPRVEGYNEQFF. CDR3 in DNA: TGCAGTGCTACCCCCAGGGTGGAGGGATACAATGAGCAGTTCTTC.

Comments on this clonotype: Germline is not matched at one junction end, which may reflect a read error. This chain connects TRBV7-2 to TRBJ2-1; 7 bases align to TRBD1. CDR1 is SGHTA and CDR2 is FQGNSA in the germline V gene. CDR3 size: 15 residues. The CDR3, as DNA: TGTGTCAGCAGCCCGTTGGGGCAGGGGGTTCGTGAGCAGTTCTTC. Amino acids: CVSSPLGQGVREQFF.